The next 17 T cell receptor beta chains were all read from a single sample in a study of blood T cells in healthy people across ages. Primers used in a second PCR of roughly 6 to 12 cycles were a sample-barcoded 5' primer and a J-beta primer mix. Using its own MiXCR run on the 5' RACE reads, TCRdb lists one record per CDR3 protein. The data show around 990,000 distinct CDR3 sequences, with under 30% seen just once and around 0.75% held by the top ten. The same sample was also studied in work on T cells of mothers and their children.

The sequencing sample was made of blood. These receptors were taken from a girl between 2 and 10 years old in good health.

CDR3 nucleotide sequence: TGTGCCAGCAGTGGCCCGGGGGCAGGAGAGACCCAGTACTTC. Residues: CASSGPGAGETQYF. The chain recombines TRBV28 with TRBJ2-5; D may be TRBD1 or TRBD2 (6 bases each). Germline V gene data show CDR1 as MDHEN and CDR2 as SYDVKM. The CDR3 consists of 14 residues. The V end was cut by 5 bases, the J end by 4 bases, with 14 bases between.

V gene TRBV4-1 combines with J gene TRBJ2-1, with 10 bases aligning to TRBD2. Germline lookup yields CDR1 MGHRA and CDR2 YSYEKL. The ends lost 3 bases at V and 0 bases at J; junction bases unmatched: 8. The CDR3 spans 18 residues. The CDR3 spells CASSQSLLAGASYNEQFF. In nucleotides, the CDR3 is TGCGCCAGCAGCCAGTCCCTTCTAGCGGGAGCCTCCTACAATGAGCAGTTCTTC.

This clonotype was counted a few times. This chain uses TRBV12-3 or TRBV12-4 with TRBJ2-5; D is ambiguous. The J call is in doubt because the DNA end fits TRBJ2-1 better. This CDR3 comprises 12 residues. CDR3: CASSFADNEQFF. CDR3 DNA sequence: TGTGCCAGCAGTTTTGCCGACAATGAGCAGTTCTTC.

There are a few counts of this clonotype. CDR3 protein: CAIRPTGDGSEQYF. The CDR3 bases are TGTGCCATCAGACCGACAGGGGATGGGAGCGAGCAGTACTTC. This chain connects TRBV10-3 to TRBJ2-5; TRBD1 matches 8 bases. The end of the DNA is better explained by TRBJ2-7, so the J call may be wrong. The germline V gene has CDR1 ENHRY and CDR2 SYGVKD. The CDR3 has 14 residues.

CDR3 DNA: TGCGCCAGCTCCGGGACTAGATCTAGTGTTGCCACAGATACGCAGTATTTT. It is translated as CASSGTRSSVATDTQYF. V is TRBV5-1 and J is TRBJ2-3; 8 positions match TRBD2. Germline CDR1 is SGHRS and CDR2 is YFSETQ. There are 17 residues in the CDR3. Unmatched junction bases numbered 15, after V lost 7 bases and J lost 2 bases.

The J gene is TRBJ2-5, the V gene TRBV12-3 or TRBV12-4, with TRBD2 as a possible D gene (6 bases). With the DNA end fitting TRBJ2-7 better, the J assignment may be wrong. The CDR3 is made up of 15 amino acids. CDR3 residues: CASSSRGGGSYEQYF. CDR3 nucleotides: TGTGCCAGCAGCTCGCGGGGCGGTGGATCCTACGAGCAGTACTTC.

This clonotype was seen at least ten times. The rearrangement links TRBV15 to TRBJ2-4; D not certain. This CDR3 has 11 amino acids. Germline CDR1 LNHNV, CDR2 YYDKDF (reference sequence). The CDR3 bases are TGTCCCCGGCCCAATCCAGCCATTCAGTACTTC. Encoded protein: CPRPNPAIQYF.

This clonotype was detected once. The chain recombines TRBV20-1 with TRBJ2-1; D perhaps matches TRBD1 (6 bases). Trimming stripped 3 bases from V and 2 bases from J, with 11 bases between. Germline CDR1 and CDR2: DFQATT and SNEGSKA (reference sequence). The CDR3 is made up of 14 amino acids. CDR3 DNA sequence: TGCAGTGCTAGTGCAGGGACACCCTACAATGAGCAGTTCTTC. As protein: CSASAGTPYNEQFF.

The chain recombines TRBV4-1 with TRBJ2-7, with D unclear. Germline loops: CDR1 MGHRA, CDR2 YSYEKL. The ends were cut back, 1 base at V and 3 bases at J, with 7 bases in the middle. CDR3 length: 13 amino acids. CDR3 coding DNA: TGCGCCAGCAGCCAAGGCCAGCACTACGAGCAGTACTTC. Translated: CASSQGQHYEQYF.

This clonotype has a handful of counts. The V call is TRBV12-3 or TRBV12-4, the J call TRBJ2-1; tentatively, D is TRBD2 (6 bases). Trimming shortened V by 5 bases and J by 5 bases, and 13 bases separated the two germline ends. This CDR3 is built from 14 residues. CDR3 DNA: TGTGCCAGCAGTCCATGGGTAGCGGACAATGAGCAGTTCTTC. Translation gives CASSPWVADNEQFF.

This clonotype appeared a few times. The chain uses TRBV20-1 and TRBJ1-2; 8 nucleotides align to TRBD1. The CDR3 contains 13 residues. Looked up from germline, CDR1 is DFQATT and CDR2 is SNEGSKA (reference sequence). J lost 6 bases, V lost 4 bases, and 7 bases had no gene match. The CDR3 nucleotides are TGCAGTGCTACCGATAACAGGGGGGATGGCTACACCTTC. Its translation is CSATDNRGDGYTF.

The gene calls are TRBV10-3 and TRBJ2-7; TRBD1 agrees at 8 bases. Unmatched junction bases numbered 6, after V lost 6 bases and J lost 2 bases. Germline assignment: CDR1 ENHRY and CDR2 SYGVKD. The CDR3 runs 14 residues. CDR3 nucleotide sequence: TGTGCCATCAGCAAGGGACAGGCCGCCTACGAGCAGTACTTC. Amino acids: CAISKGQAAYEQYF.

The chain joins TRBV6-2 or TRBV6-3 to TRBJ1-2, with D possibly TRBD1 on 5 matching bases. Germline loops: CDR1 MNHEY, CDR2 SVGEGT. Trimming left V 0 bases short and J 9 bases short, with 14 bases between. CDR3 length: 14 amino acids. CDR3 protein: CASSYSKAGGRYTF. CDR3 coding DNA: TGTGCCAGCAGTTACTCGAAGGCGGGGGGTCGCTACACCTTC.

This clonotype was detected only a few times. V and J are TRBV20-1 and TRBJ2-7; 8 positions match TRBD2. The CDR3 loop spans 15 amino acids. V shed 0 bases, J shed 2 bases, and the junction held 6 bases outside the gene matches. From germline, CDR1 is DFQATT and CDR2 SNEGSKA (reference sequence). CDR3 sequence: CSARDRLREAYEQYF. The CDR3 nucleotides are TGCAGTGCTAGAGATCGTTTGCGGGAGGCCTACGAGCAGTACTTC.

This clonotype was seen a few times. The rearrangement uses TRBV11-2 and TRBJ2-3; 7 positions match TRBD2. CDR3 length: 15 amino acids. With 5 bases clipped from V and 2 bases from J, the junction kept 7 bases outside the gene matches. Looked up from germline, CDR1 is SGHAT and CDR2 is FQNNGV. CDR3 DNA: TGTGCCAGCAGCCCCCGGGACTACACCACAGATACGCAGTATTTT. This codes for CASSPRDYTTDTQYF.

This chain's CDR3 is CASSLEGLLETQYF. In DNA, the CDR3 is TGCGCCAGCAGCTTGGAAGGGCTCTTGGAGACCCAGTACTTC. The chain employs TRBV5-1 and TRBJ2-1; D is undetermined. The DNA matches TRBJ2-5 better at its end, which makes the J call doubtful. Germline V gives CDR1 SGHRS, CDR2 YFSETQ. The CDR3 extends over 14 amino acids.

This sequence joins TRBV7-9 and TRBJ1-2; D call uncertain. CDR1 is SEHNR and CDR2 is FQNEAQ in the germline V gene (reference sequence). The CDR3 consists of 14 residues. Deletions cut 1 base from V and 6 bases from J, with 12 bases between. The CDR3 coding sequence is TGTGCCAGCAGCTTAGTAGTGGCATCCAATGGCTACACCTTC. It is translated as CASSLVVASNGYTF.